Shown below are 2 T cell receptor beta chains from a single sample sequenced in a study of CD8 T cells in ankylosing spondylitis. From the 5' RACE reads, TCRdb called clonotypes with MiXCR, one entry per CDR3 protein. The data contain approximately 300,000 distinct CDR3 sequences, less than 25% of them seen just once; the ten biggest clones take up around 3.2%. The sequencing input was blood, either unsorted or a sorted T cell fraction (not recorded which). The receptors shown here come from a female donor with ankylosing spondylitis or in good health (not recorded which).

This clonotype was found a few times. The J gene is TRBJ2-1, the V gene TRBV5-1; TRBD2 matches 10 bases. V lost 1 base and J lost 8; bases outside the gene matches: 6. The CDR3 extends over 15 amino acids. The germline V gene has CDR1 SGHRS and CDR2 YFSETQ. This CDR3 is CASSLRTSGGHEQFF. Written as DNA, the CDR3 is TGCGCCAGCAGCTTGCGGACTAGCGGAGGGCATGAGCAGTTCTTC.

The sample holds a few counts of this clonotype. This rearrangement joins TRBV20-1 to TRBJ2-3; either TRBD1 or TRBD2 may fit D (5 bases each). V gave up 6 bases and J gave up 3 bases, with 7 bases separating them. The CDR3 spans 11 residues. Germline V CDR1 and CDR2: DFQATT, SNEGSKA (reference sequence). CDR3 DNA sequence: TGCAGTGCCGGGACGACAGATACGCAGTATTTT. It codes for CSAGTTDTQYF.